The 15 T cell receptor beta chains below come from one sample, sequenced in a study of CD8 T cells in ankylosing spondylitis. Study conclusions and caveats: Among TCR beta sequences, a motif of eight highly homologous variants appeared characteristic of ankylosing spondylitis blood.

Antigens of these TCRs are unknown. TCRdb processed the 5' RACE reads anew with MiXCR; each CDR3 protein has one entry. Altogether about 450,000 distinct CDR3 sequences are present, roughly 27% being singletons, with the ten largest covering about 0.89%. The sequenced sample was blood, either unsorted or a sorted T cell fraction (not recorded which). The receptor set was obtained from a male donor with ankylosing spondylitis.

This chain connects TRBV20-1 to TRBJ2-1, with TRBD2 matching over 8 bases. This CDR3 spans 10 amino acids. CDR1 is DFQATT, CDR2 SNEGSKA, per germline (reference sequence). The J segment lost 8 bases and the V segment lost 7 bases, leaving 1 base of the junction unmatched. In DNA form, the CDR3 reads TGCAGTGTCGGGGGGGATGAGCAGTTCTTC. Protein product: CSVGGDEQFF.

The chain carries TRBV7-8 and TRBJ2-1, with D perhaps matching TRBD1 (7 bases). Germline loops: CDR1 SGHVS, CDR2 FQNEAQ. Trimming removed 2 bases at V and 9 bases at J, with 20 bases between. This CDR3 is 16 amino acids long. CDR3: CASSLRPGGGGGEQFF. The CDR3 region has the DNA TGTGCCAGCAGCTTACGGCCAGGGGGTGGAGGGGGTGAGCAGTTCTTC.

This clonotype was counted between two and nine times. The chain has TRBV15 and TRBJ2-1; D remains unclear. V shed 0 bases and J shed 6 bases, with 12 bases lying between them. Germline V gene data show CDR1 as LNHNV and CDR2 as YYDKDF (reference sequence). This CDR3 has 15 residues. The CDR3 DNA reads as TGTGCCACCAGCAGAGATGCTCCGTCGAGCAATGAGCAGTTCTTC. The encoded protein is CATSRDAPSSNEQFF. The full variable domain, in which reference TRBV15 and TRBJ2-1 provide the parts outside the CDR3, is DAMVIQNPRYQVTQFGKPVTLSCSQTLNHNVMYWYQQKSSQAPKLLFHYYDKDFNNEADTPDNFQSRRPNTSFCFLDIRSPGLGDTAMYLCATSRDAPSSNEQFFGPGTRLTVL.

This chain uses TRBV5-5 with TRBJ2-7; D tentatively reads TRBD1 or TRBD2 (5 bases each). Trimming removed 5 bases at V and 4 bases at J, with 10 bases between. CDR1 is SGHKS and CDR2 is YYEKEE in the germline V gene (reference sequence). CDR3 size: 12 residues. CDR3 region: CASSREGYEQYV. The CDR3 bases are TGTGCCAGCAGTCGAGAGGGGTACGAGCAGTACGTC.

The rearrangement uses TRBV7-9 and TRBJ2-7, with 8 positions matching TRBD1. The CDR3 consists of 13 residues. From germline, CDR1 is SEHNR and CDR2 FQNEAQ (reference sequence). Trimming at V came to 3 bases and at J to 3 bases, leaving 1 base not matched to a gene. CDR3 in DNA: TGTGCCAGCAGCTTGGGACAGGACTACGAGCAGTACGTC. Translating it yields CASSLGQDYEQYV.

This chain joins TRBV5-1 and TRBJ2-5, with 10 bases fitting TRBD2. Germline V gene lookup returns CDR1 SGHRS and CDR2 YFSETQ. The V gene end was trimmed by 6 bases and the J gene end by 4 bases; junction bases not matched to a gene: 6. This CDR3 region has 14 residues. The CDR3 DNA reads as TGCGCCAGCAAATCACAGCGGGAGGGAGAGACCCAGTACTTC. It specifies CASKSQREGETQYF. Based on the CDR3 plus reference TRBV5-1 and TRBJ2-5, the full variable domain is KAGVTQTPRYLIKTRGQQVTLSCSPISGHRSVSWYQQTPGQGLQFLFEYFSETQRNKGNFPGRFSGRQFSNSRSEMNVSTLELGDSALYLCASKSQREGETQYFGPGTRLLVL.

The chain links TRBV4-1 to TRBJ1-5; 10 bases agree with TRBD1. Germline V CDR1 and CDR2: MGHRA, YSYEKL. The CDR3 extends over 16 amino acids. V lost 5 bases and J lost 6; bases outside the gene matches: 10. CDR3 sequence (DNA): TGCGCCAGCAGCTCCCTGACAGGGGGCGCGTTTCAGCCCCAGCATTTT. It specifies CASSSLTGGAFQPQHF.

This clonotype has only one observation. V gene TRBV11-2 combines with J gene TRBJ1-1, with TRBD1 identical over 9 bases. Looked up from germline, CDR1 is SGHAT and CDR2 is FQNNGV. Unmatched junction bases numbered 7, after V lost 4 bases and J lost 4 bases. The CDR3 sequence is 15 residues long. DNA for the CDR3: TGTGCCAGCAGCTGGGGGACAGGGTTTGTCACTGAAGCTTTCTTT. Encoded protein: CASSWGTGFVTEAFF.

The rearrangement joins TRBV13 to TRBJ1-1, with D possibly matching TRBD1 (6 bases). V lost 7 bases and J lost 3, with 24 bases in between. This CDR3 has 17 amino acids. The germline gives CDR1 PRHDT, CDR2 FYEKMQ (reference sequence). CDR3 loop: CASIIIKLGGSDTEAFF. CDR3 sequence (DNA): TGTGCCAGCATCATAATAAAACTGGGGGGCAGCGACACTGAAGCTTTCTTT.

The chain recombines TRBV20-1 with TRBJ2-3; 9 bases are shared with TRBD2. CDR3 length: 14 residues. The junction had 12 bases not matched to a gene; V was cut back by 6 bases and J by 8 bases. Per germline, CDR1 DFQATT and CDR2 SNEGSKA (reference sequence). The CDR3 protein is CSALTSGATGTQYF. The CDR3 DNA reads as TGCAGTGCCCTGACTAGCGGAGCGACGGGTACGCAGTATTTT.

The table lists this clonotype with many counts. The rearrangement joins TRBV4-2 to TRBJ1-5, with D unclear. The germline CDR1 and CDR2 sequences are LGHNA and YNFKEQ. This CDR3 is built from 16 residues. The germline V and J ends were trimmed by 3 bases and 2 bases, with 14 bases remaining between them. This CDR3 is CASSQSPSSRNQPQHF. The DNA for the CDR3 is TGTGCCAGCAGCCAGAGCCCCTCGAGCCGCAATCAGCCCCAGCATTTT.

V and J are TRBV27 and TRBJ2-1; unclear D gene. CDR3 length: 14 residues. Trimming left V 2 bases short and J 2 bases short, with 7 bases between. In germline, CDR1 is MNHEY, CDR2 SMNVEV (reference sequence). The CDR3 sequence: CASSLVGTYNEQFF. The CDR3 DNA reads TGTGCCAGCAGTTTAGTGGGGACCTACAATGAGCAGTTCTTC.

The chain combines TRBV27 with TRBJ2-2, with D perhaps matching TRBD1 or TRBD2 (5 bases each). The CDR3 covers 16 residues. V lost 5 bases, J lost 1 base, and 14 bases lay in between. Looked up from germline, CDR1 is MNHEY and CDR2 is SMNVEV (reference sequence). CDR3 sequence: CASSPLVGRNTGELFF. The CDR3 DNA reads TGTGCCAGCAGTCCCCTCGTGGGACGGAACACCGGGGAGCTGTTTTTT.

This clonotype was observed at least ten times. The chain recombines TRBV7-9 with TRBJ1-2; D is undetermined. This CDR3 is built from 13 residues. Trimming took 3 bases from V and 2 from J, leaving 7 bases between them. Germline-derived CDR1 and CDR2 are SEHNR and FQNEAQ (reference sequence). CDR3 nucleotides: TGTGCCAGCAGCTTTGAAGGGAACTATGGCTACACCTTC. It codes for CASSFEGNYGYTF.

The gene calls are TRBV20-1 and TRBJ1-2, with a weak D call TRBD1 (5 bases). Germline CDR1 and CDR2: DFQATT and SNEGSKA (reference sequence). V was trimmed by 6 bases and J by 6 bases, leaving 20 bases between them. The CDR3 is made up of 14 amino acids. The CDR3 protein is CSATRDDSDHGYTF. The CDR3 DNA follows: TGCAGTGCCACAAGGGACGACAGCGATCATGGCTACACCTTC.